Following are 6 T cell receptor beta chains from one sample sequenced in a study of T cell responses to AZD1222 COVID-19 vaccine. This table comes from immunoSEQ multiplex PCR, and its TCRdb copy is limited to in-frame clones, with some not included. The sample yields 250,000 to 300,000 clones, around 92% seen once. Sequences were derived from peripheral blood, sampled 28 days after the second AZD1222 dose. The receptors were sampled from an adult who received the AZD1222 COVID-19 vaccine.

The chain employs TRBV3-1 (or the pseudogene TRBV3-2) and TRBJ2-7; D could derive from TRBD1 or TRBD2 (5 bases each). The CDR3 extends over 16 amino acids. Germline V CDR1 and CDR2: LGHDT, YNNKEL (reference sequence). V was pared by 1 base and J by 6 bases, with 19 bases between. For the CDR3, the DNA is TGTGCCAGCAGCCAAGGGGCCGTCCGGGGCCTCGGCGAGCAGTACTTC. This codes for CASSQGAVRGLGEQYF.

The J gene is TRBJ2-1, the V gene TRBV5-1; TRBD2 might be the D (6 bases). Trimming removed 2 bases at V and 4 bases at J, with 13 bases between. The CDR3 contains 15 residues. The germline V gene has CDR1 SGHRS and CDR2 YFSETQ. CDR3 protein: CASSFNLGLYNEQFF. CDR3 nucleotides: TGCGCCAGCAGCTTCAATCTGGGACTTTACAATGAGCAGTTCTTC.

The rearrangement uses TRBV19 and TRBJ1-2; D possibly corresponds to TRBD1 (5 bases). Trimming removed 4 bases at V and 4 bases at J, with 10 bases between. This CDR3 is built from 13 residues. The germline CDR1 and CDR2 sequences are LNHDA and SQIVND (reference sequence). The CDR3 nucleotides read TGTGCCAGTAGTAACGGGACCCCCTATGGCTACACCTTC. This encodes CASSNGTPYGYTF.

The chain links TRBV4-3 to TRBJ1-1; D gene unclear. The V end lost 4 bases, the J end lost 5 bases, and 14 bases lay between the germline ends. CDR3 size: 14 residues. Per germline, CDR1 LGHNA and CDR2 YSLEER. CDR3 amino acids: CASSRTLLGTEAFF. The CDR3 bases are TGCGCCAGCAGCCGTACCTTGCTGGGGACTGAAGCTTTCTTT.

V and J are TRBV24-1 and TRBJ2-1; D possibly corresponds to TRBD2 (5 bases). In germline, CDR1 is KGHDR, CDR2 SFDVKD. The CDR3 sequence is 16 residues long. V gave up 0 bases and J gave up 7 bases, with 15 bases separating them. The CDR3 spells CATSDLQYAGTNEQFF. The CDR3 DNA reads TGTGCCACCAGTGATTTGCAGTATGCGGGTACAAATGAGCAGTTCTTC.

This rearrangement joins TRBV28 to TRBJ2-2, with TRBD2 identical over 11 bases. The V gene's germline CDR1 is MDHEN and CDR2 SYDVKM. The trim removed 7 bases at V and 4 bases at J, leaving 5 bases unmatched. CDR3 length equals 15 residues. The CDR3 loop reads CASKSGTSGTGELFF. CDR3 coding DNA: TGTGCCAGCAAGTCGGGGACTAGCGGCACCGGGGAGCTGTTTTTT.